What follows are 26 T cell receptor beta chains derived from one specimen sequenced in a study of T cell responses to AZD1222 COVID-19 vaccine. TCRdb keeps only in-frame clones here, not all; method: immunoSEQ multiplex PCR. The sample contains about 99,000 clones, approximately 90% of which appear only once. The sequencing used peripheral blood, collected on day 0 of AZD1222 vaccination. The receptors were sampled from an adult in good health.

The chain joins TRBV7-9 to TRBJ1-6, with a weak D call TRBD1 (6 bases). CDR3 size: 13 residues. CDR1 is SEHNR and CDR2 is FQNEAQ in the germline V gene (reference sequence). The V and J ends lost 8 bases and 12 bases respectively, with 17 bases between them. CDR3 protein: CASAVGGLQPLHF. CDR3 coding DNA: TGTGCCAGCGCCGTGGGGGGCCTTCAACCCCTCCACTTT.

The V gene is TRBV7-3, the J gene TRBJ2-1; D might be TRBD1 or TRBD2, each matching 6 bases. V was clipped by 5 bases and J by 9 bases, with 17 bases between them. Germline assignment: CDR1 SGHTA and CDR2 FQGTGA. The CDR3 is 14 amino acids. The CDR3 loop reads CASSQGGSRIEQFF. CDR3 in DNA: TGTGCCAGCAGCCAAGGGGGGAGTCGTATTGAGCAGTTCTTC.

The rearrangement links TRBV19 to TRBJ1-3, with D unclear. The CDR3 covers 14 residues. Trimming pared 3 bases from V and 0 bases from J, leaving 6 bases between. CDR1 and CDR2 (germline): LNHDA, SQIVND (reference sequence). CDR3 in amino acids: CASSISASGNTIYF. CDR3 nucleotides: TGTGCCAGTAGTATTTCCGCCTCTGGAAACACCATATATTTT.

This clone appeared a few times. The V call is TRBV11-3, the J call TRBJ1-3, with 8 bases that match TRBD1. With 5 bases clipped from V and 0 bases from J, the junction kept 3 bases outside the gene matches. There are 15 residues in the CDR3. Germline V gene sequence: CDR1 SGHNT, CDR2 YENEEA. The DNA for the CDR3 is TGTGCCAGCAGCCCCGGACAGGGCTCTGGAAACACCATATATTTT. It is translated as CASSPGQGSGNTIYF.

V is TRBV7-9 and J is TRBJ2-3; D is possibly TRBD2 (5 bases). V shed 1 base and J shed 5 bases, with 7 bases lying between them. The germline V gene has CDR1 SEHNR and CDR2 FQNEAQ (reference sequence). The CDR3 totals 13 residues. Here the CDR3 reads CASSLVAGDTQYF. The CDR3 DNA follows: TGTGCCAGCAGCTTAGTTGCGGGAGATACGCAGTATTTT.

V and J are TRBV10-3 and TRBJ1-2; D may be TRBD1 (6 bases). Per germline, CDR1 ENHRY and CDR2 SYGVKD. The CDR3 covers 17 residues. V lost 4 bases and J 1 base, leaving 19 bases between the germline ends. CDR3 bases: TGTGCCATCAGTGCCGGGGGCTGGACAGAGGTTAACTATGGCTACACCTTC. Encoded protein: CAISAGGWTEVNYGYTF.

V usage is TRBV19 and J usage is TRBJ2-3; D is undetermined. Germline CDR1 reads LNHDA; CDR2 reads SQIVND (reference sequence). The CDR3 has 13 amino acids. Trimming left V 0 bases short and J 7 bases short, with 8 bases between. CDR3 residues: CASSIDPDYTQYF. The CDR3 bases are TGTGCCAGTAGTATAGATCCTGACTATACGCAGTATTTT.

This clone was seen once. The chain uses TRBV7-2 and TRBJ2-6; tentatively, D is TRBD2 (6 bases). The CDR3 extends over 15 amino acids. V was pared by 5 bases and J by 2 bases, with 10 bases between. Germline V gene lookup returns CDR1 SGHTA and CDR2 FQGNSA. DNA for the CDR3: TGTGCCAGCAGCCCGACTAGGGCTGGGGCCAACGTCCTGACTTTC. Translating gives CASSPTRAGANVLTF.

The gene calls are TRBV14 and TRBJ1-4, with 12 bases aligning to TRBD1. The CDR3 is 20 amino acids. With V trimmed by 3 bases and J by 3 bases, 14 bases remained unmatched. CDR1 SGHDN and CDR2 FVKESK come from the germline V gene. CDR3 bases: TGTGCCAGCAGCCAGGTAAACCGGGACAGGGGGCCGAGCTCTAATGAAAAACTGTTTTTT. Its protein is CASSQVNRDRGPSSNEKLFF. Full variable domain (rest looked up from reference TRBV14 and TRBJ1-4): EAGVTQFPSHSVIEKGQTVTLRCDPISGHDNLYWYRRVMGKEIKFLLHFVKESKQDESGMPNNRFLAERTGGTYSTLKVQPAELEDSGVYFCASSQVNRDRGPSSNEKLFFGSGTQLSVL.

The chain combines TRBV14 with TRBJ1-2, with a weak D call TRBD1 (6 bases). V gave up 0 bases and J gave up 4 bases, with 15 bases separating them. CDR1 is SGHDN, CDR2 FVKESK, per germline. The CDR3 is made up of 16 amino acids. In DNA, the CDR3 is TGTGCCAGCAGCCAAGATTACAGGGTCTCGAGCTATGGCTACACCTTC. This encodes CASSQDYRVSSYGYTF.

This sequence joins TRBV14 and TRBJ1-6; tentatively, D is TRBD1 (6 bases). The ends were cut back, 5 bases at V and 9 bases at J, with 11 bases in the middle. The CDR3 loop spans 13 amino acids. Germline-derived CDR1 and CDR2 are SGHDN and FVKESK. The DNA for the CDR3 is TGTGCCAGCAGCGGGACACAGATTTCACCCCTCCACTTT. Its protein product is CASSGTQISPLHF.

The genes are TRBV12-2 and TRBJ2-5; TRBD2 is taken as the D call from the table, unchecked against the DNA. TRBV12-2 is noted as a pseudogene. This CDR3 has 17 amino acids. CDR3 bases: TGTGCAAGTCGCCCCGATGGGGCTAGCGGGGATCAAGAGACCCAGTACTTC. This encodes CASRPDGASGDQETQYF.

This chain links TRBV7-3 with TRBJ2-3; 9 bases line up with TRBD1. Unmatched junction bases numbered 7, after V lost 1 base and J lost 5 bases. Per the germline V gene, CDR1 is SGHTA and CDR2 is FQGTGA. This CDR3 contains 16 residues. The CDR3 DNA reads as TGTGCCAGCAGCTTAAGAAAGGGACAGGGACTAGATACGCAGTATTTT. Its protein is CASSLRKGQGLDTQYF.

The genes are TRBV12-3 or TRBV12-4 and TRBJ1-1; no clear D. V lost 3 bases and J 11 bases, leaving 10 bases between the germline ends. The CDR3 is made up of 11 amino acids. Here the CDR3 reads CASSLGVGAFF. For the CDR3, the DNA is TGTGCCAGCAGTTTGGGTGTGGGGGCTTTCTTT.

For the CDR3, the DNA is TGTGCCACCAGTGATTTTCGAACAGGGGGCCTCTCCTACAATGAGCAGTTCTTC. Translating gives CATSDFRTGGLSYNEQFF. J is TRBJ2-1 and V is TRBV24-1, with TRBD1 matching over 9 bases. The CDR3 extends over 18 amino acids. Germline V gives CDR1 KGHDR, CDR2 SFDVKD. The V segment lost 1 base and the J segment 0 bases; nucleotides outside the gene matches: 6.

The chain uses TRBV7-9 and TRBJ1-3; no clear D gene. Germline V gives CDR1 SEHNR, CDR2 FQNEAQ (reference sequence). CDR3 length: 15 residues. Trimming cost V 1 base and J 0 bases, with 7 bases left between them. CDR3 protein: CASSLGSGSGNTIYF. CDR3 nucleotides: TGTGCCAGCAGCTTAGGGTCAGGCTCTGGAAACACCATATATTTT.

The rearrangement uses TRBV11-3 and TRBJ2-3; D possibly corresponds to TRBD1 (6 bases). Trimming took 6 bases from V and 6 from J, leaving 22 bases between them. CDR3 size: 16 residues. Germline V gives CDR1 SGHNT, CDR2 YENEEA. The CDR3 here is CASSTSRDTSGDTQYF. CDR3 DNA: TGTGCCAGCAGTACGAGCCGGGACACCTCAGGCGATACGCAGTATTTT.

The chain uses TRBV5-1 and TRBJ2-1, with 11 nucleotides matching TRBD2. J lost 1 base, V lost 0 bases, and 6 bases had no gene match. This CDR3 has 18 amino acids. The germline CDR1 and CDR2 sequences are SGHRS and YFSETQ. The CDR3 sequence: CASSLGRLAGGSYNEQFF. In DNA form, the CDR3 reads TGCGCCAGCAGCTTGGGCCGCCTAGCGGGGGGATCCTACAATGAGCAGTTCTTC.

The gene calls are TRBV21-1 and TRBJ1-2; the D call TRBD1 from the table was never checked on the DNA. TRBV21-1 is a pseudogene segment. The CDR3 totals 15 residues. The CDR3 nucleotides are TGTGCCAGCAGCCTCAGGGGGCTAGCTAACTATGGCTACACCTTC. Its translation is CASSLRGLANYGYTF.

The chain combines TRBV5-1 with TRBJ1-2; D gene ambiguous. Trimming stripped 0 bases from V and 2 bases from J, with 8 bases between. This CDR3 spans 14 amino acids. From germline, CDR1 is SGHRS and CDR2 YFSETQ. This CDR3 is CASSLAGENYGYTF. DNA for the CDR3: TGCGCCAGCAGCTTGGCCGGGGAAAACTATGGCTACACCTTC.

This chain joins TRBV9 and TRBJ2-1; D unresolved. The V gene lost 0 bases and the J gene lost 2 bases, with 6 bases spanning the gap. Germline V gene data show CDR1 as SGDLS and CDR2 as YYNGEE. The CDR3 sequence is 14 residues long. CDR3 nucleotides: TGTGCCAGCAGCGTAGCCGGTACCTACAATGAGCAGTTCTTC. It specifies CASSVAGTYNEQFF.

The V call is TRBV6-5, the J call TRBJ2-7, with 10 bases lining up with TRBD1. Trimming removed 6 bases from V and 1 base from J; junction bases left unmatched: 6. CDR1 MNHEY and CDR2 SVGAGI come from the germline V gene. The CDR3 extends over 15 amino acids. The DNA of the CDR3 is TGTGCCAGCAGGATGGGACAGGGGAGTTCCTACGAGCAGTACGTC. Translated: CASRMGQGSSYEQYV.

This sequence joins TRBV6-1 and TRBJ1-6, with D uncertain. Per germline, CDR1 MNHNS and CDR2 SASEGT. With 8 bases removed from V and 0 bases from J, the gap between germline ends came to 20 bases. The CDR3 totals 18 residues. The CDR3 DNA reads as TGTGCCAGCGGAGAAGCCGCGGCAGTGAGCTCCTATAATTCACCCCTCCACTTT. Translating gives CASGEAAAVSSYNSPLHF.

The chain recombines TRBV4-3 with TRBJ2-1; 9 bases match TRBD2. V trimming: 0 bases; J trimming: 4 bases; junction bases outside the gene matches: 7. The CDR3 runs 17 residues. The V gene's germline CDR1 is LGHNA and CDR2 YSLEER. As DNA, the CDR3 is TGCGCCAGCAGCCAAGAGAGGCTAGCGGGGCCTTACAATGAGCAGTTCTTC. It encodes CASSQERLAGPYNEQFF.

The sample holds one count of this clone. The rearrangement links TRBV11-3 to TRBJ1-1, with D perhaps TRBD1 (5 bases). Germline CDR1 SGHNT, CDR2 YENEEA. The CDR3 is made up of 13 amino acids. Trimming removed 4 bases at V and 4 bases at J, with 10 bases between. This CDR3 is CASSSTVPTEAFF. CDR3 bases: TGTGCCAGCAGCTCGACAGTCCCCACTGAAGCTTTCTTT.

The chain has TRBV20-1 and TRBJ1-2; maybe TRBD1 (6 bases). Per the germline V gene, CDR1 is DFQATT and CDR2 is SNEGSKA (reference sequence). The CDR3 contains 11 residues. V was clipped by 6 bases and J by 11 bases, with 16 bases between them. For the CDR3, the DNA is TGCAGTGCCCGAGACACACAGGGTTACACCTTC. Protein: CSARDTQGYTF.